This TCR beta chain was captured by sequencing in a study of Ad26.COV2.S vaccination and SARS-CoV-2 variants. At the level of the study: Ad26.COV2.S was injected intramuscularly once or twice, 56 days apart.

Between the trimmed V and J ends, which lost 4 bases and 0 bases, there was a span of 13 bases. Germline V gives CDR1 MNHEY, CDR2 SVGAGI. The CDR3 covers 15 residues. Treatment denoted: approximately 18 received Ad26.COV2.S at low or high dose, single or two shots; roughly 5 received placebo; per-sample allocation not given. On day 63 after the first injection, vaccine and placebo recipients gave samples. The protocol was immunoSEQ multiplex PCR, while the TCRdb copy is restricted to in-frame clones and leaves out a portion. The table has roughly 680,000 clones, around 89% seen once. The rearrangement uses TRBV6-5 and TRBJ2-7; no firm D call. The sequenced sample was peripheral blood, obtained in a trial of Ad26.COV2.S vaccine versus placebo. The receptor comes from a person between 18 and 65 years old who received the Ad26.COV2.S COVID-19 vaccine or a placebo. The chain's CDR3 is CASSSLAVSSYEQYF. CDR3 in DNA: TGTGCCAGCAGTTCCCTCGCCGTGAGCTCCTACGAGCAGTACTTC.